Shown below are 13 T cell receptor beta chains from a single sample sequenced in a study of T cell responses to AZD1222 COVID-19 vaccine. The method was immunoSEQ multiplex PCR; TCRdb's version includes in-frame clones alone and lacks a portion of them. The table includes about 150,000 clones, around 90% detected once. The sample in question was peripheral blood, obtained on day 0 of AZD1222 vaccination. The receptors derive from an adult in good health.

This chain links TRBV21-1 with TRBJ2-5; no DNA check was done on the table's D call, TRBD1. TRBV21-1 is reported as a pseudogene. The CDR3 spans 16 residues. CDR3: CASSKAPWGVQETQYF. The CDR3 region has the DNA TGTGCCAGCAGCAAGGCACCGTGGGGCGTCCAAGAGACCCAGTACTTC.

V is TRBV19 and J is TRBJ2-1, with 7 bases identical to TRBD2. The CDR3 has 16 residues. V shed 1 base, J shed 10 bases, and the junction held 13 bases outside the gene matches. The germline V gene encodes CDR1 LNHDA and CDR2 SQIVND (reference sequence). The CDR3 loop reads CASSIVVGDRGGEQFF. The CDR3 bases are TGTGCCAGTAGTATAGTGGTAGGGGACCGGGGAGGGGAGCAGTTCTTC.

This clone was detected once. The J gene is TRBJ2-6, the V gene TRBV3-1 (or the pseudogene TRBV3-2), with D perhaps matching TRBD2 (6 bases). The germline CDR1 and CDR2 sequences are LGHDT and YNNKEL (reference sequence). V was shortened by 5 bases and J by 2 bases, with 16 bases between the two germline ends. The CDR3 totals 17 residues. The CDR3 DNA sequence: TGTGCCAGCAGCAACAGACTGGGGGGAGCTGGGGCCAACGTCCTGACTTTC. Protein: CASSNRLGGAGANVLTF.

The chain recombines TRBV28 with TRBJ2-4, with a tentative D call TRBD2 (5 bases). Trimming pared 5 bases from V and 0 bases from J, leaving 14 bases between. Per the germline V gene, CDR1 is MDHEN and CDR2 is SYDVKM. This CDR3 spans 16 amino acids. CDR3 nucleotide sequence: TGTGCCAGCAGTAGGAGGCCCCCTCTAGCCAAAAACATTCAGTACTTC. Encoded protein: CASSRRPPLAKNIQYF.

The chain combines TRBV14 with TRBJ2-5; the D gene is possibly TRBD1 (6 bases). V lost 0 bases and J lost 12, with 14 bases in between. Germline CDR1 SGHDN, CDR2 FVKESK. The CDR3 totals 13 residues. Here the CDR3 reads CASSQDSLGHKYF. The DNA for the CDR3 is TGTGCCAGCAGCCAAGATTCTTTGGGACACAAGTACTTC.

The chain recombines TRBV19 with TRBJ1-1; TRBD1 aligns across 9 bases. This CDR3 region has 14 residues. J lost 1 base, V lost 5 bases, and 2 bases had no gene match. Germline lookup yields CDR1 LNHDA and CDR2 SQIVND (reference sequence). CDR3 sequence reads: CASSSGQGNTEAFF. The CDR3 nucleotides read TGTGCCAGTAGTTCGGGACAGGGGAACACTGAAGCTTTCTTT.

This chain links TRBV9 with TRBJ1-3; D is perhaps TRBD1 (5 bases). CDR1 is SGDLS and CDR2 is YYNGEE in the germline V gene. V was trimmed by 0 bases and J by 2 bases, leaving 15 bases between them. The CDR3 spans 17 residues. CDR3 in DNA: TGTGCCAGCAGCGTAGAGCCAGTGGGGGTCGCTGGAAACACCATATATTTT. This codes for CASSVEPVGVAGNTIYF.

The V call is TRBV6-5, the J call TRBJ1-1; D is possibly TRBD1 (6 bases). Germline loops: CDR1 MNHEY, CDR2 SVGAGI. V lost 8 bases to trimming and J lost 4 bases, with 14 bases between them. The CDR3 has 13 amino acids. The CDR3 DNA reads TGTGCCAGCGGTCAGGGGCCAGGCACTGAAGCTTTCTTT. Its translation: CASGQGPGTEAFF.

The rearrangement joins TRBV7-2 to TRBJ1-5; D call uncertain. This CDR3 spans 16 amino acids. Germline CDR1 reads SGHTA; CDR2 reads FQGNSA. The V end lost 1 base, the J end lost 0 bases, and 10 bases lay between the germline ends. CDR3 sequence: CASSLVTVYSNQPQHF. The CDR3 coding sequence is TGTGCCAGCAGCTTAGTTACAGTCTATAGCAATCAGCCCCAGCATTTT. Using reference TRBV7-2 and TRBJ1-5 for the parts outside the CDR3, the full variable domain is GAGVSQSPSNKVTEKGKDVELRCDPISGHTALYWYRQSLGQGLEFLIYFQGNSAPDKSGLPSDRFSAERTGGSVSTLTIQRTQQEDSAVYLCASSLVTVYSNQPQHFGDGTRLSIL.

Comments on this clone: Different DNA sequences within this sample yield the same CDR3. This rearrangement joins TRBV30 to TRBJ1-2; D is perhaps TRBD1 (5 bases). CDR1 and CDR2 from the germline V gene are GTSNPN and SVGIG (reference sequence). The CDR3 has 15 residues. V shed 0 bases and J shed 0 bases, with 11 bases lying between them. CDR3 nucleotides: TGTGCCTGGAGTGTAGGAGGGGCCGCTAACTATGGCTACACCTTC. As protein: CAWSVGGAANYGYTF.

The table lists this clone with a count of one. This rearrangement joins TRBV9 to TRBJ2-5; 7 positions agree with TRBD1. Trimming removed 4 bases from V and 5 bases from J; junction bases left unmatched: 11. The length of the CDR3 is 15 residues. Germline loops: CDR1 SGDLS, CDR2 YYNGEE. CDR3 protein: CASSLRQGLGETQYF. CDR3 sequence (DNA): TGTGCCAGCAGCCTCCGACAGGGTTTGGGGGAGACCCAGTACTTC. Filled out from reference TRBV9 and TRBJ2-5, the complete variable domain reads DSGVTQTPKHLITATGQRVTLRCSPRSGDLSVYWYQQSLDQGLQFLIQYYNGEERAKGNILERFSAQQFPDLHSELNLSSLELGDSALYFCASSLRQGLGETQYFGPGTRLLVL.

CDR3 bases: TGTGCCAGCTCACCCATGTCTAGCGGGGGGACATTCTACGAGCAGTACTTC. This codes for CASSPMSSGGTFYEQYF. The chain is built from TRBV18 and TRBJ2-7, with 11 bases aligning to TRBD2. This CDR3 is built from 17 residues. V shed 3 bases, J shed 3 bases, and the junction held 10 bases outside the gene matches. Germline CDR1 and CDR2: KGHSH and LQKENI.

Here the CDR3 DNA reads TGTGCCAGCACATCAGGGTGGGATCAGCCCCAGCATTTT. Translated: CASTSGWDQPQHF. The chain employs TRBV11-2 and TRBJ1-5; perhaps TRBD1 as D (5 bases). This CDR3 has 13 residues. V lost 7 bases and J lost 5, with 12 bases in between. Germline CDR1 SGHAT, CDR2 FQNNGV.